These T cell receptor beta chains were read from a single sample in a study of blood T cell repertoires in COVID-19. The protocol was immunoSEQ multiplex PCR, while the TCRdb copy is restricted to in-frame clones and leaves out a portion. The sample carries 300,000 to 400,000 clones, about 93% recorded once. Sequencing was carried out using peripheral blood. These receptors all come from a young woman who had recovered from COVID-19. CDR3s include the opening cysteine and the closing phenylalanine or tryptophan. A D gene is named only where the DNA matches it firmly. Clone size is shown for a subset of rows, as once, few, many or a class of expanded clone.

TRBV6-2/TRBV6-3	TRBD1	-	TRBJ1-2	TGTGCCAGCAGTTTTTACGACAGGGGGCGCCCCGATGGCTACACCTTC	CASSFYDRGRPDGYTF
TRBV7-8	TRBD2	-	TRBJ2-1	TGTGCCAGCAGCCTTTGGGGTGGGGGAGGGAATGAGCAGTTCTTC	CASSLWGGGGNEQFF
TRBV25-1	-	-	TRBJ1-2	TGTGCCAGCAGTAGGCAGGGTAACTATGGCTACACCTTC	CASSRQGNYGYTF
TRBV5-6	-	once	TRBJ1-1	TGTGCCAGCAGCTTGCCCGCAGACACTGAAGCTTTCTTT	CASSLPADTEAFF
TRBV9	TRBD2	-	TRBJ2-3	TGTGCCAGCAGCGTAGTAAGGACTAGCGGGAGAAAGGGTACAGATACGCAGTATTTT	CASSVVRTSGRKGTDTQYF
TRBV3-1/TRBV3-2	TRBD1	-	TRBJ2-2	TGTGCCAGCAGCCACCGGACAGGGGGGGTCACCGGGGAGCTGTTTTTT	CASSHRTGGVTGELFF
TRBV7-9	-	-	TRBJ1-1	TGTGCCAGCAGCCCCGGGACATATATGAACACTGAAGCTTTCTTT	CASSPGTYMNTEAFF
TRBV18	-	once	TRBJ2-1	TGTGCCAGCTCACCACCGTTCCTATCAGCGACCCTCAATGAGCAGTTCTTC	CASSPPFLSATLNEQFF
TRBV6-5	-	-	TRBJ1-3	TGTGCCAGCAGTCGACAGCGTCGCTCTGGAAACACCATATATTTT	CASSRQRRSGNTIYF
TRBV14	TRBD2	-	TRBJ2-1	TGTGCCAGCAGCCAAGGACTAGCTAGCTACAATGAGCAGTTCTTC	CASSQGLASYNEQFF
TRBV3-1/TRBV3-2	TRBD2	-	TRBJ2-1	TGTGCCAGCAGCCGACCCTGGGGGACTAGCGGGGCTAGCTCCTACAATGAGCAGTTCTTC	CASSRPWGTSGASSYNEQFF
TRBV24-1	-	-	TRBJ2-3	TGTGCCACCAGTGTTGAGACAGCTAGCACAGATACGCAGTATTTT	CATSVETASTDTQYF
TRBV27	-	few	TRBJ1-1	TGTGCCAGCAGCCTAATCCAGGGCACTGAAGCTTTCTTT	CASSLIQGTEAFF
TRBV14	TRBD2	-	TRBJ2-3	TGTGCCAGCAGCCAAGCAACTAGCGGCTACACAGATACGCAGTATTTT	CASSQATSGYTDTQYF
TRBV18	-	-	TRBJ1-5	TGTGCCAGCTCACCAGGGGCCAATCAGCCCCAGCATTTT	CASSPGANQPQHF
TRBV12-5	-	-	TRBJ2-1	TGTGCTAGTGGTTTGTCGGAGTACAATGAGCAGTTCTTC	CASGLSEYNEQFF
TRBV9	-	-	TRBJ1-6	TGTGCCAGCAGCGTAGCTACAGGGAATTCACCCCTCCACTTT	CASSVATGNSPLHF
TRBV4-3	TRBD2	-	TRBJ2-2	TGCGCCAGCGGCAAGGGACTAGCGGAGTACACCGGGGAGCTGTTTTTT	CASGKGLAEYTGELFF
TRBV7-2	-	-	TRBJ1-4	TGTGCCAGCAGCCCAAAGACAACAACTAATGAAAAACTGTTTTTT	CASSPKTTTNEKLFF
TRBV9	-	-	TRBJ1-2	TGTGCCAGCAGCCCTAACAACTATGGCTACACCTTC	CASSPNNYGYTF
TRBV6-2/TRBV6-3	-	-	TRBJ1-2	TGTGCCAGCAGCCCGACAGATGGCTATGGCTACACCTTC	CASSPTDGYGYTF
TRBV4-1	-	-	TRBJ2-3	TGCGCCAGCAGCCAAGAGTCGTTGTCGGATACGCAGTATTTT	CASSQESLSDTQYF
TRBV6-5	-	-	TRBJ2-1	TGTGCCAGCAGTTCCGGGCTAGCGCTCTACAATGAGCAGTTCTTC	CASSSGLALYNEQFF
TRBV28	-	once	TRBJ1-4	TGTGCCAGCGGCCCCACAGGGGAAAAACTGTTTTTT	CASGPTGEKLFF
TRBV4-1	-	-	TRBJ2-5	TGCGCCAGCAGCTCCCTCCCAGGGCCTCCTCCAGAGACCCAGTACTTC	CASSSLPGPPPETQYF
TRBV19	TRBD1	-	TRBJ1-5	TGTGCCAGTAGTTCAAAACAGGGGTCGTACCAGCCCCAGCATTTT	CASSSKQGSYQPQHF
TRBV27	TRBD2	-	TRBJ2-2	TGTGCCAGCAGTCCGCAGGGGTCCCCACTAGCGGGGACGAACACCGGGGAGCTGTTTTTT	CASSPQGSPLAGTNTGELFF
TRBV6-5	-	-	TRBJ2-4	TGTGCCAGCAGTTACTCCCAGGAACGTGCCAAAAACATTCAGTACTTC	CASSYSQERAKNIQYF
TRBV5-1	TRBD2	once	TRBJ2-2	TGCGCCAGCAGTACTAGCGGGAGCATCAACACCGGGGAGCTGTTTTTT	CASSTSGSINTGELFF
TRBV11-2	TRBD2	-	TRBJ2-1	TGTGCCAGCAGCGTCACTAGCGGGAGTCCGAATGAGCAGTTCTTC	CASSVTSGSPNEQFF
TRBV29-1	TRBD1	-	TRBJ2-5	TGCAGCGTTGGATGGGACAGGGGTGAGACCCAGTACTTC	CSVGWDRGETQYF
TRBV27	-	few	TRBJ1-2	TGTGCCAGCAGTTTGTTAGGGGTAGGAGGCTACACCTTC	CASSLLGVGGYTF
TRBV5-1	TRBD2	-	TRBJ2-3	TGCGCCAGCAGCCCGGGACTAGCGGGTCCCACAGATACGCAGTATTTT	CASSPGLAGPTDTQYF
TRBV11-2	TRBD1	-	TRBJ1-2	TGTGCCAGCAGCCCCAGGGGACAGGGGGCTTCCTATGGCTACACCTTC	CASSPRGQGASYGYTF
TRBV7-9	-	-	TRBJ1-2	TGTGCCAGCAGCCAGCCCGGGACACCCTCTAACTATGGCTACACCTTC	CASSQPGTPSNYGYTF
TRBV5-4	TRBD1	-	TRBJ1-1	TGTGCCAGCAGCCCCGGGACAGGGGCTGGGTTGAACACTGAAGCTTTCTTT	CASSPGTGAGLNTEAFF